This T cell receptor (beta chain) was captured in a study of blood T cell repertoires in COVID-19. The overall study: Donors in the United States, Italy and Spain gave samples during acute or convalescent COVID-19. Sample material is recorded as cDNA or gDNA derived from T cells, B-cell-depleted T cells, or PBMCs.

Measured with immunoSEQ multiplex PCR; TCRdb has only the in-frame clones, and not every one. The sample has some 290,000 clones, around nine tenths seen once. V dropped 0 bases and J dropped 2 bases, with 18 bases sitting between them. Per the germline V gene, CDR1 is SGHRS and CDR2 is YFSETQ. The CDR3 extends over 17 amino acids. Sequencing input: peripheral blood. The J gene is TRBJ2-7, the V gene TRBV5-1; D may be TRBD1 (5 bases). This clonotype was obtained from a woman younger than 45 with COVID-19, enrolled during active disease. The CDR3 nucleotides read TGCGCCAGCAGCTTGGTAGGATCAGGGCATACCGCCTACGAGCAGTACTTC. Its translation is CASSLVGSGHTAYEQYF. The full variable domain, with the rest looked up from reference TRBV5-1 and TRBJ2-7, is KAGVTQTPRYLIKTRGQQVTLSCSPISGHRSVSWYQQTPGQGLQFLFEYFSETQRNKGNFPGRFSGRQFSNSRSEMNVSTLELGDSALYLCASSLVGSGHTAYEQYFGPGTRLTVT.